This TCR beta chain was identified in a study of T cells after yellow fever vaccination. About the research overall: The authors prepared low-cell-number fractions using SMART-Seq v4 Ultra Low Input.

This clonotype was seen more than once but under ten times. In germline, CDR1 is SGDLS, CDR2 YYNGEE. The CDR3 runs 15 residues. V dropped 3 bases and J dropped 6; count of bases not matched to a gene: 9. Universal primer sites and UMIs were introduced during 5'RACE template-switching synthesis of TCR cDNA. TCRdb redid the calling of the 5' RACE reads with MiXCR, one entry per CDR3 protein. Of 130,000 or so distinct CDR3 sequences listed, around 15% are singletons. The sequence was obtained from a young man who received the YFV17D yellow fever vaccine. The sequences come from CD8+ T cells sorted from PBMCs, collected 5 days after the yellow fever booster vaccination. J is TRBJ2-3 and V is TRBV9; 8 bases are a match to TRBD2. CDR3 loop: CASSGAGALMDTQYF. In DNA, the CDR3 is TGTGCCAGCAGCGGAGCGGGGGCCCTCATGGATACGCAGTATTTT. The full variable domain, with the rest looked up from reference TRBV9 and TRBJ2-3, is DSGVTQTPKHLITATGQRVTLRCSPRSGDLSVYWYQQSLDQGLQFLIQYYNGEERAKGNILERFSAQQFPDLHSELNLSSLELGDSALYFCASSGAGALMDTQYFGPGTRLTVL.